Following are 20 T cell receptor beta chains from one sample sequenced in a study of OX40 agonist ivuxolimab in advanced cancers. The repertoire was sequenced with immunoSEQ multiplex PCR; TCRdb's copy has only in-frame clones and lacks some. The data contain 59,000 or so clones, 82% of them singletons. Source: CD4+ or CD8+ T cells sorted from blood, taken in a trial of the OX40 agonist ivuxolimab. The receptors were gathered from an adult with an advanced solid tumor such as melanoma, head and neck, liver or kidney cancer.

This chain joins TRBV11-2 and TRBJ1-5, with 8 bases identical to TRBD1. Germline CDR1 reads SGHAT; CDR2 reads FQNNGV. V dropped 5 bases and J dropped 4; count of bases not matched to a gene: 10. This CDR3 has 16 residues. In DNA, the CDR3 is TGTGCCAGCAGCCCAGGACAGGGTCGGGTAAATCAGCCCCAGCATTTT. Encoded protein: CASSPGQGRVNQPQHF.

The rearrangement links TRBV7-8 to TRBJ1-5; D is ambiguous. The germline V gene has CDR1 SGHVS and CDR2 FQNEAQ. Trimming cost V 4 bases and J 1 base, with 5 bases left between them. This CDR3 comprises 13 residues. The CDR3 sequence: CASSWASNQPQHF. In DNA, the CDR3 is TGTGCCAGCAGCTGGGCGAGCAATCAGCCCCAGCATTTT. The whole variable domain, remainder taken from reference TRBV7-8 and TRBJ1-5, is GAGVSQSPRYKVAKRGQDVALRCDPISGHVSLFWYQQALGQGPEFLTYFQNEAQLDKSGLPSDRFFAERPEGSVSTLKIQRTQQEDSAVYLCASSWASNQPQHFGDGTRLSIL.

This chain connects TRBV5-6 to TRBJ2-7; 8 nucleotides agree with TRBD1. The CDR3 is 15 residues long. The junction had 9 bases not matched to a gene; V was cut back by 4 bases and J by 3 bases. CDR1 is SGHDT and CDR2 is YYEEEE in the germline V gene. The CDR3 DNA is TGTGCCAGCAGCACAGGGACAGGCTTAGGCTACGAGCAGTACTTC. Encoded protein: CASSTGTGLGYEQYF.

V gene TRBV7-2 combines with J gene TRBJ2-3; 16 bases line up with TRBD2. The CDR3 extends over 17 amino acids. Germline V gene sequence: CDR1 SGHTA, CDR2 FQGNSA. With V trimmed by 5 bases and J by 5 bases, 7 bases remained unmatched. Here the CDR3 DNA reads TGTGCCAGCAGCCTGGGACTAGCGGGGGGGCCGGGAGATACGCAGTATTTT. It is translated as CASSLGLAGGPGDTQYF.

The V call is TRBV2, the J call TRBJ1-6; D ambiguous. This CDR3 contains 13 residues. V was cut by 6 bases and J by 4 bases, with 7 bases left in between. Germline V gene sequence: CDR1 SNHLY, CDR2 FYNNEI. In DNA, the CDR3 is TGTGCCAGCAGAGGGCAATATAATTCACCCCTCCACTTT. This codes for CASRGQYNSPLHF.

This sequence joins TRBV7-8 and TRBJ1-2, with 8 bases that match TRBD1. This CDR3 contains 14 residues. V shed 4 bases, J shed 4 bases, and the junction held 5 bases outside the gene matches. Germline V gene data show CDR1 as SGHVS and CDR2 as FQNEAQ. CDR3 sequence reads: CASSSGTGSYGYTF. CDR3 nucleotide sequence: TGTGCCAGCAGCTCCGGGACAGGATCCTATGGCTACACCTTC.

V usage is TRBV11-3 and J usage is TRBJ2-1; D is perhaps TRBD1 (5 bases). The germline gives CDR1 SGHNT, CDR2 YENEEA. The CDR3 totals 13 residues. V dropped 2 bases and J dropped 9 bases, with 11 bases sitting between them. CDR3 sequence: CASSLYGAGEQFF. CDR3 coding DNA: TGTGCCAGCAGCTTATATGGGGCTGGTGAGCAGTTCTTC. The full variable domain, completed using reference TRBV11-3 and TRBJ2-1, is EAGVVQSPRYKIIEKKQPVAFWCNPISGHNTLYWYLQNLGQGPELLIRYENEEAVDDSQLPKDRFSAERLKGVDSTLKIQPAELGDSAVYLCASSLYGAGEQFFGPGTRLTVL.

This chain uses TRBV7-2 with TRBJ1-1; D is uncertain. The CDR3 has 12 amino acids. Per germline, CDR1 SGHTA and CDR2 FQGNSA. V was cut by 1 base and J by 11 bases, with 11 bases left in between. CDR3 amino acids: CASSLVVQKAFF. In DNA form, the CDR3 reads TGTGCCAGCAGCTTAGTAGTCCAGAAGGCTTTCTTT.

The CDR3 DNA reads TGTGCCAGCAGTAGGGACCTCGGTCGGCAGTATTTT. It encodes CASSRDLGRQYF. The chain has TRBV27 and TRBJ2-3; D possibly matches TRBD1 or TRBD2 (5 bases each). The CDR3 covers 12 residues. Per germline, CDR1 MNHEY and CDR2 SMNVEV (reference sequence). Trimming shortened V by 5 bases and J by 11 bases, and 14 bases separated the two germline ends.

This clone showed up just a few times. This rearrangement joins TRBV4-3 to TRBJ2-2, with D perhaps matching TRBD1 (6 bases). The V and J ends lost 0 bases and 4 bases respectively, with 6 bases between them. CDR1 LGHNA and CDR2 YSLEER come from the germline V gene. CDR3 length: 14 residues. Here the CDR3 reads CASSQEGATGELFF. The CDR3, as DNA: TGCGCCAGCAGCCAAGAGGGGGCCACCGGGGAGCTGTTTTTT.

This sequence joins TRBV7-2 and TRBJ2-3; 10 bases match TRBD1. The junction had 13 bases not matched to a gene; V was cut back by 5 bases and J by 8 bases. The germline V gene encodes CDR1 SGHTA and CDR2 FQGNSA. The CDR3 has 16 amino acids. The chain's CDR3 is CASSTLGAGQGFTQYF. Here the CDR3 DNA reads TGTGCCAGCAGCACCCTAGGGGCGGGACAGGGGTTTACGCAGTATTTT.

This chain uses TRBV2 with TRBJ1-5; 7 nucleotides align to TRBD1. Germline V CDR1 and CDR2: SNHLY, FYNNEI. CDR3 length equals 13 residues. V shed 6 bases, J shed 4 bases, and the junction held 3 bases outside the gene matches. The CDR3 region has the DNA TGTGCCAGCAGCGGGACAGTGAATCAGCCCCAGCATTTT. Its protein product is CASSGTVNQPQHF. The variable domain in full, completed from reference TRBV2 and TRBJ1-5, reads EPEVTQTPSHQVTQMGQEVILRCVPISNHLYFYWYRQILGQKVEFLVSFYNNEISEKSEIFDDQFSVERPDGSNFTLKIRSTKLEDSAMYFCASSGTVNQPQHFGDGTRLSIL.

The chain carries TRBV6-5 and TRBJ1-1; no reliable D call. CDR3 length: 13 residues. V was pared by 6 bases and J by 1 base, with 9 bases between. Germline CDR1 is MNHEY and CDR2 is SVGAGI. As DNA, the CDR3 is TGTGCCAGCAGATCCACAGAGAACACTGAAGCTTTCTTT. Translation: CASRSTENTEAFF.

The CDR3 region is CASSPQRQGVGEKLFF. The CDR3 DNA reads TGCGCCAGCAGCCCCCAACGACAGGGGGTGGGGGAAAAACTGTTTTTT. This chain uses TRBV5-1 with TRBJ1-4; 9 bases match TRBD1. From germline, CDR1 is SGHRS and CDR2 YFSETQ. The CDR3 contains 16 residues. Unmatched junction bases numbered 12, after V lost 4 bases and J lost 8 bases.

A single count supports this clone. The chain uses TRBV5-8 and TRBJ1-2, with D uncertain. Trimming left V 1 base short and J 5 bases short, with 9 bases between. This CDR3 has 13 residues. The germline gives CDR1 SGHTS, CDR2 YDEGEE. The CDR3 reads CASSLNRQYGYTF. The CDR3, as DNA: TGTGCCAGCAGCTTGAACAGACAATATGGCTACACCTTC.

This chain uses TRBV27 with TRBJ2-7, with D perhaps assigned TRBD1 or TRBD2 (5 bases each). CDR3 length: 12 residues. V was cut by 6 bases and J by 7 bases, with 13 bases left in between. Looked up from germline, CDR1 is MNHEY and CDR2 is SMNVEV (reference sequence). In nucleotides, the CDR3 is TGTGCCAGCAGAGGTGGGGGAAAAGAGCAGTACTTC. It is translated as CASRGGGKEQYF.

This rearrangement joins TRBV7-3 to TRBJ2-3, with a tentative D call TRBD2 (6 bases). V was shortened by 3 bases and J by 2 bases, with 15 bases between the two germline ends. The CDR3 length is 16 residues. Germline assignment: CDR1 SGHTA and CDR2 FQGTGA. CDR3: CASSFQGLGTTDTQYF. CDR3 DNA sequence: TGTGCCAGCAGCTTCCAGGGACTGGGAACCACAGATACGCAGTATTTT.

V gene TRBV4-2 combines with J gene TRBJ2-7, with D uncertain. CDR3 length: 12 amino acids. Trimming took 1 base from V and 4 from J, leaving 5 bases between them. Germline V gene sequence: CDR1 LGHNA, CDR2 YNFKEQ. CDR3 DNA sequence: TGTGCCAGCAGCCAAGGAAGGTACGAGCAGTACTTC. Residues: CASSQGRYEQYF.

In DNA form, the CDR3 reads TGTGCCAGCAGGGGACAGGGATACTACAATGAGCAGTTCTTC. It codes for CASRGQGYYNEQFF. The chain is built from TRBV7-2 and TRBJ2-1; TRBD1 aligns across 9 bases. This CDR3 contains 14 residues. Germline CDR1 is SGHTA and CDR2 is FQGNSA. Unmatched junction bases numbered 3, after V lost 6 bases and J lost 3 bases.

This clone was recorded only once. The V and J genes are TRBV19 and TRBJ2-2; D is ambiguous. The CDR3 is 13 amino acids. Germline CDR1 is LNHDA and CDR2 is SQIVND (reference sequence). V was clipped by 4 bases and J by 1 base, with 4 bases between them. CDR3: CASSTGNTGELFF. In nucleotides, the CDR3 is TGTGCCAGTAGTACAGGGAACACCGGGGAGCTGTTTTTT.